A single sample gave rise to the 28 T cell receptor beta chains below, sequenced in a study of shared clonotypes between healthy human individuals. The method was immunoSEQ multiplex PCR; TCRdb's version includes in-frame clones alone and lacks a portion of them. The repertoire includes hundreds of thousands of clones, under 80% of them detected once, and 1.7% sits in the top ten. The sequenced sample consisted of memory CD4+ T cells sorted from blood. The subset: CD45RA-negative fraction. Receptor source: a woman in her 30s in good health.

About this clone itself: Sequence at one end of the junction differs from germline and may be a read error. This chain connects TRBV28 to TRBJ2-6; perhaps TRBD1 as D (9 bases). The CDR3 extends over 15 amino acids. Germline V gene data show CDR1 as MDHEN and CDR2 as SYDVKM. For the CDR3, the DNA is TGTGCCAGCAGTCCCCCCGGGACAGGGACCATCGGGGGGGCTTTC. This codes for CASSPPGTGTIGGAF.

The chain recombines TRBV27 with TRBJ2-1; D is undetermined. CDR3 size: 15 residues. Per the germline V gene, CDR1 is MNHEY and CDR2 is SMNVEV (reference sequence). V gave up 5 bases and J gave up 0 bases, with 11 bases separating them. DNA for the CDR3: TGTGCCAGCAGTCGGGCGTTGAGCTCCTACAATGAGCAGTTCTTC. Residues: CASSRALSSYNEQFF.

About this clone itself: The junction departs from the called germline gene at one end, perhaps through a read error. V is TRBV19 and J is TRBJ1-1; 7 bases are a match to TRBD1. In germline, CDR1 is LNHDA, CDR2 SQIVND (reference sequence). This CDR3 has 13 amino acids. CDR3 coding DNA: TGTGCCAGTAGTGTAGACAGGGACACTGAAGCTTTCTTT. It is translated as CASSVDRDTEAFF.

This clone was seen a few times. The chain links TRBV6-6 to TRBJ2-3, with a weak D call TRBD2 (5 bases). Germline assignment: CDR1 MNHNY and CDR2 SVGAGI (reference sequence). This CDR3 is 13 amino acids long. V shed 8 bases and J shed 0 bases, with 9 bases lying between them. This CDR3 reads CASEGTSTDTQYF. In DNA form, the CDR3 reads TGTGCCAGCGAGGGCACTAGCACAGATACGCAGTATTTT.

This sequence joins TRBV7-3 and TRBJ1-2; 8 bases are a match to TRBD1. The germline V gene has CDR1 SGHTA and CDR2 FQGTGA. J lost 4 bases, V lost 2 bases, and 9 bases had no gene match. This CDR3 comprises 16 residues. The chain's CDR3 is CASSLAPSGGFYGYTF. CDR3 sequence (DNA): TGTGCCAGCAGCTTAGCCCCCTCAGGGGGCTTCTATGGCTACACCTTC. Looking up the rest from reference TRBV7-3 and TRBJ1-2 gives the full variable domain: GAGVSQTPSNKVTEKGKYVELRCDPISGHTALYWYRQSLGQGPEFLIYFQGTGAADDSGLPNDRFFAVRPEGSVSTLKIQRTERGDSAVYLCASSLAPSGGFYGYTFGSGTRLTVV.

The CDR3 protein is CASSQEAVNNQPQHF. The CDR3 DNA sequence: TGTGCCAGCAGCCAAGAGGCGGTGAACAATCAGCCCCAGCATTTT. The chain couples TRBV4-2 to TRBJ1-5; D uncertain. Germline CDR1 and CDR2: LGHNA and YNFKEQ. V lost 0 bases, J lost 3 bases, and 9 bases lay in between. The CDR3 has 15 residues.

The chain combines TRBV27 with TRBJ2-1; 14 nucleotides agree with TRBD2. The germline CDR1 and CDR2 sequences are MNHEY and SMNVEV (reference sequence). The ends lost 7 bases at V and 9 bases at J; junction bases unmatched: 8. This CDR3 comprises 15 residues. The CDR3 is CASTWETSGRGEQFF. In DNA, the CDR3 is TGTGCCAGCACTTGGGAGACTAGCGGGAGGGGTGAGCAGTTCTTC.

The chain uses TRBV28 and TRBJ2-1, with D tentatively TRBD1 or TRBD2 (5 bases each). The CDR3 is 18 amino acids. V was trimmed by 4 bases and J by 0 bases, leaving 19 bases between them. Looked up from germline, CDR1 is MDHEN and CDR2 is SYDVKM. In DNA, the CDR3 is TGTGCCAGCAGTTCGACTTGGGGGTCAGCGAGCTCCTACAATGAGCAGTTCTTC. Protein product: CASSSTWGSASSYNEQFF.

The V and J genes are TRBV14 and TRBJ2-1; 14 bases are shared with TRBD2. The CDR3 covers 18 residues. J gave up 7 bases and V 4 bases, and 12 bases lay outside the gene matches. Germline V gene lookup returns CDR1 SGHDN and CDR2 FVKESK. DNA for the CDR3: TGTGCCAGCAGCCCCAAACCAACCGGGACTAGCGGGAGTAATGAGCAGTTCTTC. This sequence encodes CASSPKPTGTSGSNEQFF.

The chain carries TRBV2 and TRBJ2-1; TRBD1 matches at 9 bases. The CDR3 is 13 amino acids. Germline V gene lookup returns CDR1 SNHLY and CDR2 FYNNEI. J gave up 6 bases and V 6 bases, and 3 bases lay outside the gene matches. CDR3 amino acids: CASRGQGSNEQFF. The CDR3 DNA follows: TGTGCCAGCAGGGGACAGGGTTCCAATGAGCAGTTCTTC.

The chain carries TRBV19 and TRBJ2-3, with D perhaps matching TRBD2 (9 bases). The CDR3 spans 16 residues. Germline V gene lookup returns CDR1 LNHDA and CDR2 SQIVND (reference sequence). V was shortened by 10 bases and J by 3 bases, with 23 bases between the two germline ends. The CDR3 DNA reads TGTGCCACCAAGAGCGGGAGGACAGGGCGAACAGATACGCAGTATTTT. It translates to CATKSGRTGRTDTQYF. The complete variable domain, with remaining parts taken from reference TRBV19 and TRBJ2-3, reads DGGITQSPKYLFRKEGQNVTLSCEQNLNHDAMYWYRQDPGQGLRLIYYSQIVNDFQKGDIAEGYSVSREKKESFPLTVTSAQKNPTAFYLCATKSGRTGRTDTQYFGPGTRLTVL.

The chain employs TRBV5-1 and TRBJ1-2; D is uncertain. V lost 4 bases and J 2 bases, leaving 6 bases between the germline ends. CDR1 is SGHRS, CDR2 YFSETQ, per germline. CDR3 size: 12 residues. This CDR3 reads CASSPQNYGYTF. The CDR3, as DNA: TGCGCCAGCAGCCCGCAAAACTATGGCTACACCTTC.

The rearrangement uses TRBV11-2 and TRBJ2-3; perhaps TRBD2 as D (6 bases). The germline V gene encodes CDR1 SGHAT and CDR2 FQNNGV. The ends were cut back, 5 bases at V and 6 bases at J, with 9 bases in the middle. The CDR3 extends over 12 amino acids. DNA of the CDR3: TGTGCCAGCAGCCCGGGGAGGGATACGCAGTATTTT. The encoded protein is CASSPGRDTQYF.

The chain links TRBV11-2 to TRBJ2-2; D gene ambiguous. The V gene lost 2 bases and the J gene lost 0 bases, with 4 bases spanning the gap. This CDR3 is 14 amino acids long. Germline V gene data show CDR1 as SGHAT and CDR2 as FQNNGV. CDR3 amino acids: CASSLSANTGELFF. CDR3 nucleotides: TGTGCCAGCAGCTTAAGCGCGAACACCGGGGAGCTGTTTTTT.

J is TRBJ1-1 and V is TRBV2; D is uncertain. Trimming removed 7 bases from V and 0 bases from J, with 12 bases in between. This CDR3 contains 14 residues. From germline, CDR1 is SNHLY and CDR2 FYNNEI. This CDR3 reads CASTRGLVNTEAFF. The CDR3 DNA is TGTGCCAGCACCAGAGGATTAGTGAACACTGAAGCTTTCTTT.

The chain couples TRBV7-9 to TRBJ1-1, with D perhaps TRBD1 (5 bases). Trimming took off 5 bases at V and 5 bases at J, with 15 bases between the two ends. CDR1 SEHNR and CDR2 FQNEAQ come from the germline V gene (reference sequence). The CDR3 runs to 14 residues. The CDR3 region is CASSPGSRGTEAFF. Written as DNA, the CDR3 is TGTGCCAGCAGCCCGGGATCTCGGGGGACTGAAGCTTTCTTT.

The rearrangement joins TRBV7-2 to TRBJ2-1; D possibly corresponds to TRBD1 (5 bases). CDR3 length: 12 amino acids. Looked up from germline, CDR1 is SGHTA and CDR2 is FQGNSA. With 5 bases removed from V and 9 bases from J, the gap between germline ends came to 11 bases. CDR3 amino acids: CASSAQGFEQFF. CDR3 nucleotide sequence: TGTGCCAGCAGCGCCCAGGGATTTGAGCAGTTCTTC.

The table lists this clone with a few counts. V gene TRBV28 combines with J gene TRBJ2-4; the D gene is possibly TRBD2 (7 bases). Germline lookup yields CDR1 MDHEN and CDR2 SYDVKM. The ends were cut back, 6 bases at V and 2 bases at J, with 14 bases in the middle. The CDR3 totals 15 residues. The CDR3, as DNA: TGTGCCAGCAGAAGGGGGGGAGGGACCAAAAACATTCAGTACTTC. Residues: CASRRGGGTKNIQYF.

The chain joins TRBV18 to TRBJ2-1; 10 bases are a match to TRBD1. This CDR3 spans 15 amino acids. The ends lost 3 bases at V and 8 bases at J; junction bases unmatched: 7. Germline CDR1 is KGHSH and CDR2 is LQKENI. CDR3 nucleotide sequence: TGTGCCAGCTCACCCAGACAGGGGGCGGGGGATGAGCAGTTCTTC. Translation gives CASSPRQGAGDEQFF.

This clone was seen once. The chain joins TRBV5-1 to TRBJ2-1, with 10 bases lining up with TRBD2. There are 15 residues in the CDR3. Trimming cost V 3 bases and J 2 bases; bases outside gene matches: 2. CDR1 is SGHRS and CDR2 is YFSETQ in the germline V gene. CDR3 in DNA: TGCGCCAGCAGCTACAGCGGGGGGGCCTACAATGAGCAGTTCTTC. It translates to CASSYSGGAYNEQFF.

The genes are TRBV28 and TRBJ2-3; the D is unclear. The CDR3 spans 11 residues. Trimming took off 7 bases at V and 8 bases at J, with 10 bases between the two ends. The V gene's germline CDR1 is MDHEN and CDR2 SYDVKM. DNA of the CDR3: TGTGCCAGCACTGTTATGGGTACGCAGTATTTT. It translates to CASTVMGTQYF.

The rearrangement uses TRBV6-1 and TRBJ1-5; 8 positions agree with TRBD1. Germline assignment: CDR1 MNHNS and CDR2 SASEGT. This CDR3 spans 15 amino acids. V lost 4 bases, J lost 7 bases, and 9 bases stayed unmatched. CDR3 amino acids: CASSAWTGIGQPQHF. The CDR3 DNA reads as TGTGCCAGCAGTGCCTGGACAGGGATTGGGCAGCCCCAGCATTTT.

The chain is built from TRBV2 and TRBJ2-5; a possible D gene is TRBD1 (6 bases). Trimming took off 6 bases at V and 1 base at J, with 15 bases between the two ends. From germline, CDR1 is SNHLY and CDR2 FYNNEI. The CDR3 is 15 residues long. In DNA form, the CDR3 reads TGTGCCAGCAGGCAACAGGGCTACTTCCAAGAGACCCAGTACTTC. Translation gives CASRQQGYFQETQYF. The full variable domain, its missing parts supplied by reference TRBV2 and TRBJ2-5, is EPEVTQTPSHQVTQMGQEVILRCVPISNHLYFYWYRQILGQKVEFLVSFYNNEISEKSEIFDDQFSVERPDGSNFTLKIRSTKLEDSAMYFCASRQQGYFQETQYFGPGTRLLVL.

The CDR3 protein is CASTVGQYEQYF. In nucleotides, the CDR3 is TGTGCCAGCACGGTAGGCCAATACGAGCAGTACTTC. The V gene is TRBV28, the J gene TRBJ2-7; D remains ambiguous. Trimming took 7 bases from V and 4 from J, leaving 11 bases between them. This CDR3 comprises 12 residues. Per the germline V gene, CDR1 is MDHEN and CDR2 is SYDVKM.

The rearrangement uses TRBV5-1 and TRBJ1-2, with 9 positions matching TRBD1. The CDR3 is made up of 16 amino acids. Germline-derived CDR1 and CDR2 are SGHRS and YFSETQ. Trimming took 0 bases from V and 1 from J; bases not matched to a gene: 4. The CDR3: CASSLGTGAFNYGYTF. CDR3 coding DNA: TGCGCCAGCAGCTTGGGGACAGGGGCCTTTAACTATGGCTACACCTTC.

CDR3 coding DNA: TGTGCCAGCAGCCCCCGGGACCCCTACGAGCAGTACTTC. Protein sequence: CASSPRDPYEQYF. The chain recombines TRBV11-3 with TRBJ2-7; D may correspond to TRBD1 or TRBD2 (5 bases each). Germline CDR1 reads SGHNT; CDR2 reads YENEEA. Trimming removed 5 bases at V and 2 bases at J, with 10 bases between. The CDR3 contains 13 residues.

V and J are TRBV7-8 and TRBJ2-3; possible D gene TRBD2, 5 bases. The CDR3 has 17 residues. Trimming cost V 5 bases and J 0 bases, with 18 bases left between them. In germline, CDR1 is SGHVS, CDR2 FQNEAQ. CDR3 sequence: CASSPRAGLSSTDTQYF. The CDR3 coding sequence is TGTGCCAGCAGCCCACGGGCGGGCCTCTCTAGCACAGATACGCAGTATTTT.

The chain carries TRBV14 and TRBJ2-5; weak D call: TRBD2 (7 bases). Germline lookup yields CDR1 SGHDN and CDR2 FVKESK. CDR3 size: 15 residues. Trimming shortened V by 0 bases and J by 4 bases, and 12 bases separated the two germline ends. CDR3 bases: TGTGCCAGCAGCCAAGATGTAGGGGGGGGAGAGACCCAGTACTTC. Protein: CASSQDVGGGETQYF.